The T cell receptor beta chain described here comes from a study of blood T cell repertoires in COVID-19. At the level of the study: In each case, the material was cDNA or gDNA derived from T cells, B-cell-depleted T cells, or PBMCs.

CDR3 length equals 18 residues. Trimming removed 0 bases from V and 6 bases from J; junction bases left unmatched: 11. Germline V gene data show CDR1 as LNHDA and CDR2 as SQIVND (reference sequence). Authors' data handling: The assay estimated nucleated cells by amplifying reference gene primers. The data were produced by immunoSEQ multiplex PCR, yet TCRdb's version contains in-frame clones alone and is incomplete. V and J calls and clone size are as listed in that table; D and trimming were resolved from the DNA. The repertoire includes fewer than 350,000 clones, around 88% of them detected once, and about 5% sits in the top ten. In this sample, this clone turned up a few times.

This clonotype originated in a man in his forties or fifties with acute or convalescent COVID-19. J is TRBJ2-1 and V is TRBV19, with TRBD1 identical over 10 bases. The sequenced sample was peripheral blood. As DNA, the CDR3 is TGTGCCAGTAGTATAGAGGCAGGGACAGGGGCAAGCCCCAATGAGCAGTTCTTC. Translation gives CASSIEAGTGASPNEQFF.